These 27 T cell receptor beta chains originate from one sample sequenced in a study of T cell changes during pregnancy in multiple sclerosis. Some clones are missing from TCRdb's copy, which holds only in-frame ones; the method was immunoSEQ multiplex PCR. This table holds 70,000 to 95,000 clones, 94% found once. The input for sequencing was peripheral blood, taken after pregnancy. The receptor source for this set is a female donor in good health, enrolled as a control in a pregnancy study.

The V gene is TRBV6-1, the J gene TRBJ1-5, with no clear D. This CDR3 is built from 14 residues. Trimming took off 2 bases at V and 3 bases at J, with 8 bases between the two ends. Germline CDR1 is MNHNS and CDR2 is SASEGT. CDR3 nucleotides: TGTGCCAGCAGTGAAATGAGTGCCAATCAGCCCCAGCATTTT. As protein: CASSEMSANQPQHF.

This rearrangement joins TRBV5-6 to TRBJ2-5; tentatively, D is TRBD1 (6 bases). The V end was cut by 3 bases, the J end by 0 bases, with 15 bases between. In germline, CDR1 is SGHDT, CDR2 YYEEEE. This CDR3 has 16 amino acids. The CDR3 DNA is TGTGCCAGCAGCTCGCAGGGGCTTCAATACCAAGAGACCCAGTACTTC. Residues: CASSSQGLQYQETQYF.

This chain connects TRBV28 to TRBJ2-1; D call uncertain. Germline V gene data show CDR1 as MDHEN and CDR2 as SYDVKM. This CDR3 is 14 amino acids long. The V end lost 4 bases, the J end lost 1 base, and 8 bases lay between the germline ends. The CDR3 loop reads CASSSSRSYNEQFF. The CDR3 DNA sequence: TGTGCCAGCAGTTCGAGTCGTTCCTACAATGAGCAGTTCTTC.

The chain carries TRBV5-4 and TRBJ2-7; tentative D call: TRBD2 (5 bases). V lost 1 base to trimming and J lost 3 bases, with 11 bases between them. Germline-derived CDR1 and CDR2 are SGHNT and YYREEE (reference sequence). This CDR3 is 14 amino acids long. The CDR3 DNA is TGTGCCAGCAGCTTGTGGGCCGGGAACTACGAGCAGTACTTC. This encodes CASSLWAGNYEQYF. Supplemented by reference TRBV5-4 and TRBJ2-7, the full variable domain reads ETGVTQSPTHLIKTRGQQVTLRCSSQSGHNTVSWYQQALGQGPQFIFQYYREEENGRGNFPPRFSGLQFPNYSSELNVNALELDDSALYLCASSLWAGNYEQYFGPGTRLTVT.

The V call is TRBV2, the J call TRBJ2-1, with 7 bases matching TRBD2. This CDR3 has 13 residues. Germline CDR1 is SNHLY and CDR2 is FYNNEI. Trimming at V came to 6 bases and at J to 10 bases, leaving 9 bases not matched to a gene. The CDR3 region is CASSWTRSKEQFF. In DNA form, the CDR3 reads TGTGCCAGCAGCTGGACTAGGTCGAAAGAGCAGTTCTTC.

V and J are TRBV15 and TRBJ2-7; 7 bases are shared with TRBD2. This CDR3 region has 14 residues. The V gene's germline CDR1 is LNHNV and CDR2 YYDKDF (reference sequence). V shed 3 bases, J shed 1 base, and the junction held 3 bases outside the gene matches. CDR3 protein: CATSSGGGSYEQYF. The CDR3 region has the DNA TGTGCCACCAGCAGTGGGGGGGGGTCCTACGAGCAGTACTTC.

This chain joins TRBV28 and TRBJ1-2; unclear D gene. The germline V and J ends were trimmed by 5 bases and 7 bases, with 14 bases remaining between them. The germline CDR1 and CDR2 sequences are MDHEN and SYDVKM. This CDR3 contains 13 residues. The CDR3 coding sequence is TGTGCCAGCAGTCGGGATATTGGTCCTGGCTACACCTTC. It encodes CASSRDIGPGYTF.

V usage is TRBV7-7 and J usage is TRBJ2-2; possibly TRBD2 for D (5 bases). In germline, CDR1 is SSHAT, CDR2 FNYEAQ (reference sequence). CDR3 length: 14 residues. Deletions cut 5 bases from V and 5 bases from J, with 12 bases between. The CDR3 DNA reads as TGTGCCAGCAGCCCGTTGAGCGGTACCGGGGAGCTGTTTTTT. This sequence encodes CASSPLSGTGELFF.

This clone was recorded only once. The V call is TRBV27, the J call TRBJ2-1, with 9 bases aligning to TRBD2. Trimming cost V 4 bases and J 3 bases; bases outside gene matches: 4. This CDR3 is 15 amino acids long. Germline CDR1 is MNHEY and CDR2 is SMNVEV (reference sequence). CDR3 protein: CASSSRTSDYNEQFF. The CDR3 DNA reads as TGTGCCAGCAGTTCAAGGACTAGCGACTACAATGAGCAGTTCTTC.

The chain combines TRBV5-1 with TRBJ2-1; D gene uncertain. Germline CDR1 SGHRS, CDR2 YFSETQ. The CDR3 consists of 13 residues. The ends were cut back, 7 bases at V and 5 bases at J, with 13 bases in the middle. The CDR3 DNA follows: TGCGCCAGCCACACCGAGAGGAACAATGAGCAGTTCTTC. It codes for CASHTERNNEQFF.

Here the CDR3 DNA reads TGTGCCATCAGTGGGACTAGCGACACAGATACGCAGTATTTT. Its translation is CAISGTSDTDTQYF. This rearrangement joins TRBV10-3 to TRBJ2-3, with 9 bases identical to TRBD2. The length of the CDR3 is 14 residues. In germline, CDR1 is ENHRY, CDR2 SYGVKD. V dropped 4 bases and J dropped 2; count of bases not matched to a gene: 1.

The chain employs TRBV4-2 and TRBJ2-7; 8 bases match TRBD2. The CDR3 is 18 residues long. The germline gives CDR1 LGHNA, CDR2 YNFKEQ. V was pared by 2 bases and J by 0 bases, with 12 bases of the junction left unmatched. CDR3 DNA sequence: TGTGCCAGCAGCCAAAGTAAGGACGTAGCGGGACCCTCCTACGAGCAGTACTTC. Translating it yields CASSQSKDVAGPSYEQYF.

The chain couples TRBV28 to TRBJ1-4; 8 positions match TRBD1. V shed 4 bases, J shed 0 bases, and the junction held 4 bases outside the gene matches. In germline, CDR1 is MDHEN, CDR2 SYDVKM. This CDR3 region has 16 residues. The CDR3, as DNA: TGTGCCAGCAGTTCTGGACAGGGAGCAACTAATGAAAAACTGTTTTTT. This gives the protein CASSSGQGATNEKLFF.

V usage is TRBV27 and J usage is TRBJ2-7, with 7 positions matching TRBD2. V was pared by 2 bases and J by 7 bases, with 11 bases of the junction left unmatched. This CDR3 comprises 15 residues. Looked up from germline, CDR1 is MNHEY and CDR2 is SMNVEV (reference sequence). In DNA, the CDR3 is TGTGCCAGCAGTTTACTCGGGGAGGGCCCTCGTGAGCAGTACTTC. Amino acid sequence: CASSLLGEGPREQYF.

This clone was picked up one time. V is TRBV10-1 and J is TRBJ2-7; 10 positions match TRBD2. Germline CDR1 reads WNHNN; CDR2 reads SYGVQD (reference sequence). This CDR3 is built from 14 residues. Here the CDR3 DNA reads TGCGCTGAAGCGGGAGGGCCCTCTGCCTACGAGCAGTACTTC. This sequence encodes CAEAGGPSAYEQYF.

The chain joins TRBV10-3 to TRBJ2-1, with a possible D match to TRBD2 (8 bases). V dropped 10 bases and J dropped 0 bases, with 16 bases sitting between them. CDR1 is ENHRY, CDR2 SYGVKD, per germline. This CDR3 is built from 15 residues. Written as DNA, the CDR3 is TGTGCCAGAAGTAGCGGGGACAGCTCCTACAATGAGCAGTTCTTC. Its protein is CARSSGDSSYNEQFF.

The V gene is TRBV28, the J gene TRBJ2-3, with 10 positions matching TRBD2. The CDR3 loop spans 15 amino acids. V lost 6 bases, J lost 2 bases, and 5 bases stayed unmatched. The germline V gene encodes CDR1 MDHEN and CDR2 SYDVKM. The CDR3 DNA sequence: TGTGCCAGCAGGCAGAGCGGGAGGGCCACAGATACGCAGTATTTT. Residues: CASRQSGRATDTQYF.

The CDR3 is CASSSTQLAGALYEQYF. CDR3 bases: TGTGCCAGCAGTTCTACTCAACTAGCGGGAGCACTCTACGAGCAGTACTTC. This sequence joins TRBV27 and TRBJ2-7; 11 positions agree with TRBD2. Germline V gives CDR1 MNHEY, CDR2 SMNVEV (reference sequence). This CDR3 is 17 amino acids long. Trimming took 4 bases from V and 3 from J; bases not matched to a gene: 11.

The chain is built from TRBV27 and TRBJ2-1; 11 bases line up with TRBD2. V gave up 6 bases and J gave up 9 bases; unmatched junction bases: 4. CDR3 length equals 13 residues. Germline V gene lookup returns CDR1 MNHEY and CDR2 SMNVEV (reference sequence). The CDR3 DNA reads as TGTGCCAGCAGGACTAGCGGGACGAGTGAGCAGTTCTTC. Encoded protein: CASRTSGTSEQFF.

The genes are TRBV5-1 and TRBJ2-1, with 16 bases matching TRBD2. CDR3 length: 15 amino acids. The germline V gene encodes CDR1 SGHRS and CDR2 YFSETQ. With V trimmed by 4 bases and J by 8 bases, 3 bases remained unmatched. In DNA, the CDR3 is TGCGCCAGCAGCACCGGGACTAGCGGGAGGGATGAGCAGTTCTTC. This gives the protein CASSTGTSGRDEQFF.

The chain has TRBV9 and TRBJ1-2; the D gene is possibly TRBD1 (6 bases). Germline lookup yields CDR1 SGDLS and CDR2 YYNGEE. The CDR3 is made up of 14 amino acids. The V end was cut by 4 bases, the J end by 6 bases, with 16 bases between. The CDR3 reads CASSPVGGGHGYTF. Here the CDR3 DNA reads TGTGCCAGCAGCCCGGTTGGGGGGGGGCATGGCTACACCTTC.

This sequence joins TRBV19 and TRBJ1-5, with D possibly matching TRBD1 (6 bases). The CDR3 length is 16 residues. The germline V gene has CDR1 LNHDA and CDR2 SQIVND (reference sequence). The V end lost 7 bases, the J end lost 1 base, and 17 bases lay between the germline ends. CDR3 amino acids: CASNHPGARSNQPQHF. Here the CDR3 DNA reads TGTGCCAGTAACCACCCAGGGGCGAGGAGCAATCAGCCCCAGCATTTT.

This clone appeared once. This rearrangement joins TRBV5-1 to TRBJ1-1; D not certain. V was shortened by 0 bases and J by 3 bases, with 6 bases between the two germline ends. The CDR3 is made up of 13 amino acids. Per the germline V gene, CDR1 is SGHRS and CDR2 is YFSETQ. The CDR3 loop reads CASSLVSDTEAFF. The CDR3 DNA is TGCGCCAGCAGCTTGGTGTCAGACACTGAAGCTTTCTTT.

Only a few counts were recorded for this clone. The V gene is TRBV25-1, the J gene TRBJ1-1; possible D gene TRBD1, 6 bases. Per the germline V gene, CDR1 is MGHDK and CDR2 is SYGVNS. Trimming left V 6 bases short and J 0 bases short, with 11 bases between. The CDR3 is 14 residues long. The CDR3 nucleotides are TGTGCCAGCAGGGGGGCAGGGTTGAACACTGAAGCTTTCTTT. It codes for CASRGAGLNTEAFF.

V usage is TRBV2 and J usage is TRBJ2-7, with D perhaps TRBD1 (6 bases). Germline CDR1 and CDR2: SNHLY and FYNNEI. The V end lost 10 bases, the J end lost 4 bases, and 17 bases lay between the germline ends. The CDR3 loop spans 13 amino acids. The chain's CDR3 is CATATGFLYEQYF. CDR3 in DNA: TGTGCCACCGCGACAGGTTTTCTGTACGAGCAGTACTTC.

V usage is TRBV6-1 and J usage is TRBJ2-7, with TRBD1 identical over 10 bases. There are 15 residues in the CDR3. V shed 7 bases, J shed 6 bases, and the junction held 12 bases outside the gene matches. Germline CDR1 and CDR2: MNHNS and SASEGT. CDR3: CASTEGGTGVAEQYF. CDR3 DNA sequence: TGTGCCAGCACCGAAGGGGGGACAGGGGTAGCCGAGCAGTACTTC.

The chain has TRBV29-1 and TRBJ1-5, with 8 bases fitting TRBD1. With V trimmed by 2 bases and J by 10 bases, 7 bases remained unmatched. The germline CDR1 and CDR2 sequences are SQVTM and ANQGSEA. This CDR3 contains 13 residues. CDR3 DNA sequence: TGCAGCGTTGAATTACAGGGGGGAGGACCCCAGCATTTT. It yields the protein CSVELQGGGPQHF.